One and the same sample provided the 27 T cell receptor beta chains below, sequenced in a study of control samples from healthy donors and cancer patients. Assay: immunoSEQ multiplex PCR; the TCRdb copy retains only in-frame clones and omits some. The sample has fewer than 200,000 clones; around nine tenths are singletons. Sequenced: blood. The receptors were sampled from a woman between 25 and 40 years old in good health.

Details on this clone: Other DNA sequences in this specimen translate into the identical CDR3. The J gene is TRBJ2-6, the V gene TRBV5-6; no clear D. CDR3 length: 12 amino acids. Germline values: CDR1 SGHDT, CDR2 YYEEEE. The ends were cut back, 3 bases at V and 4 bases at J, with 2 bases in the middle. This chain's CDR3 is CASSSGANVLTF. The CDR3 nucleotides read TGTGCCAGCAGCTCAGGGGCCAACGTCCTGACTTTC.

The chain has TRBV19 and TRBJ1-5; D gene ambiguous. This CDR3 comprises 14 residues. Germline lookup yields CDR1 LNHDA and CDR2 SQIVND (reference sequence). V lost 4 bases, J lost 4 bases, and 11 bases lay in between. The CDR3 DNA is TGTGCCAGTAGTAGGGCAGCTGAAAATCAGCCCCAGCATTTT. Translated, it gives CASSRAAENQPQHF.

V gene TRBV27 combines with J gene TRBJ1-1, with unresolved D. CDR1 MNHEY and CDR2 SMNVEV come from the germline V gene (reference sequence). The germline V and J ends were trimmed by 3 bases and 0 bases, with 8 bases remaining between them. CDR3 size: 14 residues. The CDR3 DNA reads TGTGCCAGCAGTTTTAACGGATTGAACACTGAAGCTTTCTTT. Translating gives CASSFNGLNTEAFF.

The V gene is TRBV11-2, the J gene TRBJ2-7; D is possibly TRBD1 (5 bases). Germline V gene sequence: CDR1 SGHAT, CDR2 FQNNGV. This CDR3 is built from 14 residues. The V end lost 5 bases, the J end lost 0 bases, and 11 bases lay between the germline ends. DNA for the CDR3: TGTGCCAGCAGCCCGACAGACCGCTCCTACGAGCAGTACTTC. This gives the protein CASSPTDRSYEQYF. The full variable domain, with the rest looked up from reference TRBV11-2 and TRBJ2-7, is EAGVAQSPRYKIIEKRQSVAFWCNPISGHATLYWYQQILGQGPKLLIQFQNNGVVDDSQLPKDRFSAERLKGVDSTLKIQPAKLEDSAVYLCASSPTDRSYEQYFGPGTRLTVT.

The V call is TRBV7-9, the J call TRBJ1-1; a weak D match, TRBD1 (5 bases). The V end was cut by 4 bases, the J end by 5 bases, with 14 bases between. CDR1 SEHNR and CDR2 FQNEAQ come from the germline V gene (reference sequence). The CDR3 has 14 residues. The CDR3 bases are TGTGCCAGCAGCTACTGGCGGGAGGGGACTGAAGCTTTCTTT. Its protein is CASSYWREGTEAFF. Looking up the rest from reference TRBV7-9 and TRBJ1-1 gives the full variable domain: DTGVSQNPRHKITKRGQNVTFRCDPISEHNRLYWYRQTLGQGPEFLTYFQNEAQLEKSRLLSDRFSAERPKGSFSTLEIQRTEQGDSAMYLCASSYWREGTEAFFGQGTRLTVV.

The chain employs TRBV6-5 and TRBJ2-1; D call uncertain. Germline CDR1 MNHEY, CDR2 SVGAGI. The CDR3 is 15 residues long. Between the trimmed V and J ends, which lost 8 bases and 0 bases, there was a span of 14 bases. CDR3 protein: CASRSRHGSYNEQFF. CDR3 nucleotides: TGTGCCAGCCGGAGCAGACACGGCTCCTACAATGAGCAGTTCTTC.

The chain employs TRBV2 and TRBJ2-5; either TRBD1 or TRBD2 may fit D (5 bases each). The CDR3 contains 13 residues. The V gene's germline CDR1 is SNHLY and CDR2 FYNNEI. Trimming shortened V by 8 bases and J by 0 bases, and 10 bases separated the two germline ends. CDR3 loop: CASSGTDQETQYF. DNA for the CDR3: TGTGCCAGCTCAGGGACGGACCAAGAGACCCAGTACTTC.

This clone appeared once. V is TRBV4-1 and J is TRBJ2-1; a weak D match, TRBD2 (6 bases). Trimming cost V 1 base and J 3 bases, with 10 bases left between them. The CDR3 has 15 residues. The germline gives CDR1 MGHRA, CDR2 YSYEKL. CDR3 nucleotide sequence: TGCGCCAGCAGCCAAGTAGCGGTCGGCTACAATGAGCAGTTCTTC. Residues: CASSQVAVGYNEQFF.

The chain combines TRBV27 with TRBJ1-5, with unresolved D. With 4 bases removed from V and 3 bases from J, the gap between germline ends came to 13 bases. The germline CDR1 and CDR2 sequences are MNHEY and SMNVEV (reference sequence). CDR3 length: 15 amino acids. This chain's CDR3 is CASSSLSPNNQPQHF. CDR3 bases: TGTGCCAGCAGTTCTCTATCCCCCAACAATCAGCCCCAGCATTTT.

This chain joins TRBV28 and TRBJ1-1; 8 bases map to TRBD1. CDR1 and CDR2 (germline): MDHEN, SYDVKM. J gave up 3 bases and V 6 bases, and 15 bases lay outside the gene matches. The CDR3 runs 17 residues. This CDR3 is CASRPYAGSQGDTEAFF. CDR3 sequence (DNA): TGTGCCAGCAGACCCTACGCGGGGTCACAGGGGGACACTGAAGCTTTCTTT. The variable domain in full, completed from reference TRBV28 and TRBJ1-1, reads DVKVTQSSRYLVKRTGEKVFLECVQDMDHENMFWYRQDPGLGLRLIYFSYDVKMKEKGDIPEGYSVSREKKERFSLILESASTNQTSMYLCASRPYAGSQGDTEAFFGQGTRLTVV.

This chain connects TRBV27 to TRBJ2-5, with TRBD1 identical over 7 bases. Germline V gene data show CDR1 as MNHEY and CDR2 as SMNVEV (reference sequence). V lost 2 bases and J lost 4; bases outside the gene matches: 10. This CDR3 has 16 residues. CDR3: CASSLRGPGQRETQYF. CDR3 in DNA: TGTGCCAGCAGTTTAAGGGGTCCGGGACAGAGAGAGACCCAGTACTTC.

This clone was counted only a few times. The CDR3 DNA sequence: TGTGCCAGCAGTCCGGGACAGGGAATTTCACCCCTCCACTTT. Residues: CASSPGQGISPLHF. The V gene is TRBV7-9, the J gene TRBJ1-6; TRBD1 matches 9 bases. V gave up 6 bases and J gave up 9 bases; unmatched junction bases: 6. The germline V gene has CDR1 SEHNR and CDR2 FQNEAQ (reference sequence). The CDR3 spans 14 residues.

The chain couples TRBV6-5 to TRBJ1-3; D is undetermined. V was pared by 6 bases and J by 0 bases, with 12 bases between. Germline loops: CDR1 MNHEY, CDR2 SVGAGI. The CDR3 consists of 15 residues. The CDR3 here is CASSNSIYSGNTIYF. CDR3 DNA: TGTGCCAGCAGCAATTCAATCTACTCTGGAAACACCATATATTTT.

The CDR3 reads CASSFSGGEAFF. The CDR3 DNA sequence: TGTGCCAGCAGTTTCTCGGGGGGTGAAGCTTTCTTT. The chain couples TRBV6-5 to TRBJ1-1; D is possibly TRBD1 (5 bases). CDR3 length: 12 amino acids. V lost 4 bases to trimming and J lost 7 bases, with 10 bases between them. Germline V CDR1 and CDR2: MNHEY, SVGAGI.

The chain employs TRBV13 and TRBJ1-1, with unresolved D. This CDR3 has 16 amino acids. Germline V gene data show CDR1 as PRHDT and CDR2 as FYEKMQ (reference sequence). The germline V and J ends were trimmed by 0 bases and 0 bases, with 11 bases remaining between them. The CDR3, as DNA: TGTGCCAGCAGCTTAGGCGGGAGAAGCATGAACACTGAAGCTTTCTTT. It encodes CASSLGGRSMNTEAFF. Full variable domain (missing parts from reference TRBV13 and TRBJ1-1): AAGVIQSPRHLIKEKRETATLKCYPIPRHDTVYWYQQGPGQDPQFLISFYEKMQSDKGSIPDRFSAQQFSDYHSELNMSSLELGDSALYFCASSLGGRSMNTEAFFGQGTRLTVV.

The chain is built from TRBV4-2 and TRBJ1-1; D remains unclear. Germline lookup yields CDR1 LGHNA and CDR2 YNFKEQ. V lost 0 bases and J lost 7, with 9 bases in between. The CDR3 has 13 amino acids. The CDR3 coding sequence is TGTGCCAGCAGCCAAGAAGCCGACGGTGAAGCTTTCTTT. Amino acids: CASSQEADGEAFF.

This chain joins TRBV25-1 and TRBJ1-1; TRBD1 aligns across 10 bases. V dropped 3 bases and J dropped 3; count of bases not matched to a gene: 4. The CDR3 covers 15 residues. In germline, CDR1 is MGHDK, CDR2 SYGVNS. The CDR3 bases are TGTGCCAGCAGTGACCCAGGACAGGGGGACACTGAAGCTTTCTTT. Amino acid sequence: CASSDPGQGDTEAFF. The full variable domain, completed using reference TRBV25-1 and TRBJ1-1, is EADIYQTPRYLVIGTGKKITLECSQTMGHDKMYWYQQDPGMELHLIHYSYGVNSTEKGDLSSESTVSRIRTEHFPLTLESARPSHTSQYLCASSDPGQGDTEAFFGQGTRLTVV.

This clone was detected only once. DNA for the CDR3: TGTGCCAGCAGCTTAGGGGCCCGGGACGCAGCGGCCACCTTC. Residues: CASSLGARDAAATF. The chain recombines TRBV13 with TRBJ1-2, with a weak D call TRBD1 (5 bases). Trimming pared 0 bases from V and 13 bases from J, leaving 18 bases between. Germline V gives CDR1 PRHDT, CDR2 FYEKMQ (reference sequence). The CDR3 has 14 amino acids.

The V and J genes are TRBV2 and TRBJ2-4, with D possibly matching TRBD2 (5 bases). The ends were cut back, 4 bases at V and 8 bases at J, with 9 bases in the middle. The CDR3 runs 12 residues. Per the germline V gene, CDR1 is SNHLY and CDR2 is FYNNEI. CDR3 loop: CASSVEVHIQYF. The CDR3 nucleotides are TGTGCCAGCAGTGTGGAGGTTCACATTCAGTACTTC.

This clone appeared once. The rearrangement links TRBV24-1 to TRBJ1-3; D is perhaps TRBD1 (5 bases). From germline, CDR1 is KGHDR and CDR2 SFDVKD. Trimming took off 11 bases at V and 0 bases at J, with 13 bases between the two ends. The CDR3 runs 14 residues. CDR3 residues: CAKDSLHSGNTIYF. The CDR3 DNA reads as TGTGCCAAAGACAGTCTTCACTCTGGAAACACCATATATTTT.

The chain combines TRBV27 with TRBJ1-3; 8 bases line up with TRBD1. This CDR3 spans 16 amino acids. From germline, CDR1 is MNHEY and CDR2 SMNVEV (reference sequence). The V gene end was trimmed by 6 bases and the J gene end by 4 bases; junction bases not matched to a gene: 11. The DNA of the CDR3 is TGTGCCAGCAGCCATACAGGGGGAACGGGGGGAAACACCATATATTTT. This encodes CASSHTGGTGGNTIYF.

CDR3 nucleotides: TGTGCCAGTAACAGGGGGGTGAGCTCACCCCTCCACTTT. Residues: CASNRGVSSPLHF. The chain combines TRBV6-6 with TRBJ1-6; TRBD1 agrees at 8 bases. CDR1 is MNHNY and CDR2 is SVGAGI in the germline V gene (reference sequence). The CDR3 runs 13 residues. The ends lost 9 bases at V and 10 bases at J; junction bases unmatched: 8.

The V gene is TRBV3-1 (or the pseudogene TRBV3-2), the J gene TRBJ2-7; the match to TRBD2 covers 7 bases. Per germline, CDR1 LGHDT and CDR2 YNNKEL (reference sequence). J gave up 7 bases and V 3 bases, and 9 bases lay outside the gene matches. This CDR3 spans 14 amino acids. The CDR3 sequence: CASSQLADLREQYF. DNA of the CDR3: TGTGCCAGCAGCCAGCTAGCGGACCTACGTGAGCAGTACTTC.

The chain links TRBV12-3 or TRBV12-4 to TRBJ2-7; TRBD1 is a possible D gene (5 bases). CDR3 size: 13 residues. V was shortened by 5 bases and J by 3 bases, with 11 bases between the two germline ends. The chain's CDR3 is CASSPGHLYEQYV. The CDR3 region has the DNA TGTGCCAGCAGTCCCGGACACCTCTACGAGCAGTACGTC.

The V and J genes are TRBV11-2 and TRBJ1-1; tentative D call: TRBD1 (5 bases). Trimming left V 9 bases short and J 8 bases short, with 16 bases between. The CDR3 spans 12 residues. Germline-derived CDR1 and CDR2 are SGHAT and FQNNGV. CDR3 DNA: TGTGCCAGTCAGGGCTCCCCGGGGGAAGCTTTCTTT. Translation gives CASQGSPGEAFF. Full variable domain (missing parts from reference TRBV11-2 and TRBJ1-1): EAGVAQSPRYKIIEKRQSVAFWCNPISGHATLYWYQQILGQGPKLLIQFQNNGVVDDSQLPKDRFSAERLKGVDSTLKIQPAKLEDSAVYLCASQGSPGEAFFGQGTRLTVV.

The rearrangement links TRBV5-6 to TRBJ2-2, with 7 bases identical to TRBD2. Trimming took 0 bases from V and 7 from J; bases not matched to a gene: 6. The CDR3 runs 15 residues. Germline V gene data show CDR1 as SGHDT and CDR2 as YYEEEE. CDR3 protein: CASSLVPGGGGELFF. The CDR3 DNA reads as TGTGCCAGCAGCTTGGTGCCGGGAGGCGGCGGGGAGCTGTTTTTT.

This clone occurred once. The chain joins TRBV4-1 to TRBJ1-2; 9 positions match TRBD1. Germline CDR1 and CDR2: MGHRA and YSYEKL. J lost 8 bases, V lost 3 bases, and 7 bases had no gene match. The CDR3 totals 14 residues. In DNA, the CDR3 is TGCGCCAGCAGCCAGACAGGGGGGGCTCGCGGCTACACCTTC. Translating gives CASSQTGGARGYTF.